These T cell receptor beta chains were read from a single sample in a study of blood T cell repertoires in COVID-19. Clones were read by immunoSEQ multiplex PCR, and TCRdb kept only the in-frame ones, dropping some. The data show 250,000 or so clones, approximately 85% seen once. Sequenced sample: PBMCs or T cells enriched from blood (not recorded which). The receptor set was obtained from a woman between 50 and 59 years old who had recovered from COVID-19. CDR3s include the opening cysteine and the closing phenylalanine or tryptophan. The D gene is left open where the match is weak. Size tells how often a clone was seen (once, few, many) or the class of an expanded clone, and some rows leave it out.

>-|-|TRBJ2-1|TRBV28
CASSPTGLSYNEQFF
TGTGCCAGCAGTCCGACGGGACTCTCCTACAATGAGCAGTTCTTC
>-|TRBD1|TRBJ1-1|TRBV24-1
CATRGDSDTEAFF
TGTGCCACCAGGGGGGACAGTGACACTGAAGCTTTCTTT
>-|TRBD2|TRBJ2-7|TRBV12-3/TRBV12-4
CASQWGGFGEQYF
TGTGCCAGCCAATGGGGGGGATTTGGAGAGCAGTACTTC
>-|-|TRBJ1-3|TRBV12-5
CASGLGHSGNTIYF
TGTGCTAGTGGTTTGGGACACTCTGGAAACACCATATATTTT
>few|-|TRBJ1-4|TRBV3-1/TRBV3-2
CASSRRQRVGEKLFF
TGTGCCAGCAGCCGCAGACAGCGTGTAGGGGAAAAACTGTTTTTT
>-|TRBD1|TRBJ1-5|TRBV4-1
CASSHTGVGNQPQHF
TGCGCCAGCAGCCATACAGGGGTAGGAAATCAGCCCCAGCATTTT
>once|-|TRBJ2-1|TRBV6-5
CASSEPGLYNEQFF
TGTGCCAGCAGCGAGCCGGGACTCTACAATGAGCAGTTCTTC
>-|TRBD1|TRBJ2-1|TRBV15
CATSSGTVSYNEQFF
TGTGCCACCAGCAGCGGGACAGTCTCCTACAATGAGCAGTTCTTC
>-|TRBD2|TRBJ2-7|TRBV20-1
CSASASGRARYEQYF
TGCAGTGCTAGTGCTAGCGGTAGGGCACGCTACGAGCAGTACTTC
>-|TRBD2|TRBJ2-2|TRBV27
CASSLPGGVRPGELFF
TGTGCCAGCAGTCTTCCGGGAGGGGTCCGACCCGGGGAGCTGTTTTTT
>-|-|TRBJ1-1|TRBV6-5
CASSRGSTEAFF
TGTGCCAGCAGTAGAGGGTCCACTGAAGCTTTCTTT
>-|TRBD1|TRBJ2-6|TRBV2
CASRENRDRALLGANVLTF
TGTGCCAGCAGGGAGAACCGGGACAGAGCGCTCCTCGGGGCCAACGTCCTGACTTTC
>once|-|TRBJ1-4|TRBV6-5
CASSYGSGGYEKLFF
TGTGCCAGCAGTTACGGGTCGGGGGGGTATGAAAAACTGTTTTTT
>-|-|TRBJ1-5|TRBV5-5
CASSLIGDQPQHF
TGTGCCAGCAGCTTAATCGGGGATCAGCCCCAGCATTTT
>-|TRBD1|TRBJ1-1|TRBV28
CASSGGQLLNTEAFF
TGTGCCAGCAGTGGGGGACAGCTATTGAACACTGAAGCTTTCTTT
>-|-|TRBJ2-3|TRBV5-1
CASSYRQVSDTQYF
TGCGCCAGCAGCTACCGACAGGTCTCAGATACGCAGTATTTT
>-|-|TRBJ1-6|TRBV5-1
CASSLGQNTNSPLHF
TGCGCCAGCAGCTTGGGACAGAATACTAATTCACCCCTCCACTTT
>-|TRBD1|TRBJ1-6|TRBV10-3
CAITQDRGNSPLHF
TGTGCCATCACCCAGGACAGGGGTAATTCACCCCTCCACTTT
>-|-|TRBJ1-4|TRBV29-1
CSAWTVNEKLFF
TGCAGCGCGTGGACAGTTAATGAAAAACTGTTTTTT
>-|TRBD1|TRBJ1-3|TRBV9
CASSVGRGHADTIYF
TGTGCCAGCAGCGTAGGCAGGGGGCACGCGGACACCATATATTTT
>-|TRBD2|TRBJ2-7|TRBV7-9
CASSDPSGSEQYF
TGTGCCAGCAGCGACCCTAGCGGGAGCGAGCAGTACTTC
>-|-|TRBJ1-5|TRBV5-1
CASSLEAGNQPQHF
TGCGCCAGCAGCTTGGAGGCAGGTAATCAGCCCCAGCATTTT
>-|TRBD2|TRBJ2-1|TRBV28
CASTRLAGDSYNEQFF
TGTGCCAGCACCAGACTAGCGGGAGATTCCTACAATGAGCAGTTCTTC
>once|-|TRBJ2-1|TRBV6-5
CASSYRGRPDNEQFF
TGTGCCAGCAGTTACAGGGGGAGACCGGACAATGAGCAGTTCTTC
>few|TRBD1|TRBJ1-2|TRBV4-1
CASSYNTGAVGYTF
TGCGCCAGCAGCTACAATACAGGGGCGGTTGGCTACACCTTC
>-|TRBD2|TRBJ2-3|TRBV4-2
CASSQDPPGGDTQYF
TGTGCCAGCAGCCAAGATCCTCCGGGAGGAGATACGCAGTATTTT
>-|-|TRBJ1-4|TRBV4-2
CASSLRQPTNEKLFF
TGTGCCAGCAGCCTCCGACAGCCAACTAATGAAAAACTGTTTTTT
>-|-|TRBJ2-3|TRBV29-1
CSVEGGRGADTQYF
TGCAGCGTTGAAGGGGGCAGGGGCGCAGATACGCAGTATTTT
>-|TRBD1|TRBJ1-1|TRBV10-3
CAIATGANTEAFF
TGTGCCATTGCGACAGGGGCGAACACTGAAGCTTTCTTT
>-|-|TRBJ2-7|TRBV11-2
CASSFDGTSPEQYF
TGTGCCAGCAGCTTTGACGGGACTTCTCCCGAGCAGTACTTC
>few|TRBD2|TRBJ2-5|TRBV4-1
CASSQRYTGLAVETQYF
TGCGCCAGCAGCCAAAGATATACGGGACTAGCAGTGGAGACCCAGTACTTC
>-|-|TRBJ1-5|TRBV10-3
CAISAGRDGFQPQHF
TGTGCCATCAGTGCGGGGAGGGACGGATTTCAGCCCCAGCATTTT
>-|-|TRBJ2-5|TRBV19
CASSNWARDEETQYF
TGTGCCAGTAGTAACTGGGCCCGGGATGAAGAGACCCAGTACTTC
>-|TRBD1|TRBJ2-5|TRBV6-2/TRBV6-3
CASSYSTGGAETQYF
TGTGCCAGCAGTTACTCGACAGGGGGCGCAGAGACCCAGTACTTC
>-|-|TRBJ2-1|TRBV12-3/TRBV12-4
CASSGQNYNEQFF
TGTGCCAGCAGTGGACAAAACTACAATGAGCAGTTCTTC
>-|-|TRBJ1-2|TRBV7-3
CASTNQGFYGYTF
TGTGCCAGCACCAATCAGGGGTTTTATGGCTACACCTTC
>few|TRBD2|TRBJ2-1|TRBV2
CASSRTSGVSYNEQFF
TGTGCCAGCTCGCGGACTAGCGGGGTTTCCTACAATGAGCAGTTCTTC
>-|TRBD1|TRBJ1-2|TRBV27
CASSLRDRGGYTF
TGTGCCAGCAGTTTAAGAGACAGGGGTGGCTACACCTTC
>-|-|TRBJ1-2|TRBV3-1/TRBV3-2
CASSQGRGNYGYTF
TGTGCCAGCAGCCAAGGGCGGGGGAACTATGGCTACACCTTC
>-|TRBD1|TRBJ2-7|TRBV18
CASSQESGQGNEQYF
TGTGCCAGCTCACAAGAATCCGGACAGGGCAACGAGCAGTACTTC
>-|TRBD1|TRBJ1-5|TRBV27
CASSYRGVNQPQHF
TGTGCCAGCAGCTACAGGGGGGTCAATCAGCCCCAGCATTTT
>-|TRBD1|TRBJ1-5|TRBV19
CASKGTGAENSNQPQHF
TGTGCCAGTAAGGGGACAGGGGCCGAAAATAGCAATCAGCCCCAGCATTTT
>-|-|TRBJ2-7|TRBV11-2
CASSTRTDAQYF
TGTGCCAGCAGCACCCGGACTGACGCGCAGTACTTC
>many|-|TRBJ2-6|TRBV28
CASSPDRELSGANVLTF
TGTGCCAGCAGTCCCGACAGAGAACTCTCTGGGGCCAACGTCCTGACTTTC
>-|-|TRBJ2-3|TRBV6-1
CASSEAGRQGTDTQYF
TGTGCCAGCAGTGAAGCGGGCAGGCAGGGCACAGATACGCAGTATTTT
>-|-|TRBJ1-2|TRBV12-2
CASRPNLGGGLKRGYTF
TGTGCAAGTCGCCCTAATCTGGGGGGGGGCTTAAAACGTGGCTACACCTTC
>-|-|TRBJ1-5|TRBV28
CASSLGERPQHF
TGTGCCAGCAGTTTGGGAGAACGACCCCAGCATTTT
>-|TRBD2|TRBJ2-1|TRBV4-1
CASSQASGSSNEQFF
TGCGCCAGCAGCCAAGCCAGCGGGAGTAGTAATGAGCAGTTCTTC
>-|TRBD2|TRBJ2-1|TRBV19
CASSIETSGRNEQFF
TGTGCCAGTAGTATCGAGACTAGCGGGAGGAATGAGCAGTTCTTC
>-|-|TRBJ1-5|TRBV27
CASARGNQPQHF
TGTGCCAGTGCCAGGGGCAATCAGCCCCAGCATTTT